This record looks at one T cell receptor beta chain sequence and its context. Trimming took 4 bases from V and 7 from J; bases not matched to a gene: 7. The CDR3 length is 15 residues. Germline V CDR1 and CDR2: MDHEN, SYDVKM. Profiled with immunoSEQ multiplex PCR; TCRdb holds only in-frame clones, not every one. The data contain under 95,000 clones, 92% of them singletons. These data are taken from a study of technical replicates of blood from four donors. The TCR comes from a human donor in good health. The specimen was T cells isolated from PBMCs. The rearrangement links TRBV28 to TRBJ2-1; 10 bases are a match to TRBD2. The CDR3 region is CASSYRGLAMNEQFF. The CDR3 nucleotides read TGTGCCAGCAGTTACAGGGGACTAGCGATGAATGAGCAGTTCTTC.